The sequence of this T cell receptor beta chain was determined in a study of response to subunit inactivated influenza vaccine. Notes on the study in general: With each seasonal influenza vaccination, the authors suggested, few new T cells are recruited.

This clonotype was detected a few times. The antigen is unknown. V gave up 2 bases and J gave up 8 bases, with 4 bases separating them. The CDR3 spans 11 residues. Germline V lookup: CDR1 SGHAT, CDR2 FQNNGV. MiXCR, applied by TCRdb to the RT-PCR reads, yields one record per CDR3 protein. The repertoire holds fewer than 250,000 distinct CDR3 sequences, with approximately 15% as singletons. The sequences come from CD8+ T cells sorted from PBMCs, collected around 5 days after vaccination. V usage is TRBV11-2 and J usage is TRBJ1-3; no firm D call. The clonotype comes from a middle-aged man who received an inactivated influenza vaccine. The CDR3 DNA is TGTGCCAGCAGCTTAAGGGACACCATATATTTT. Translating it yields CASSLRDTIYF.